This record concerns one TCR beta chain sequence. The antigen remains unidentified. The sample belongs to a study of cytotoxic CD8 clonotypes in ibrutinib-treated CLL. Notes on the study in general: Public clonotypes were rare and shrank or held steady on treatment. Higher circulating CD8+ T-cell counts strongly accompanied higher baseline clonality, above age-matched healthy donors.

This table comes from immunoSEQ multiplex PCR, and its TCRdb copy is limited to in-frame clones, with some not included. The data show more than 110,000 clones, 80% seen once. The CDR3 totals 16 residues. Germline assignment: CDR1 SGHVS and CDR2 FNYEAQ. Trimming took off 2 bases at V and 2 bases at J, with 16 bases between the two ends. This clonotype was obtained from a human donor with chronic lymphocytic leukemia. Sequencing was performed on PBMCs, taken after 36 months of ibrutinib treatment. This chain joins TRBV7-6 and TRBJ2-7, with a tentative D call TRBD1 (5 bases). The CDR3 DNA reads TGTGCCAGCAGCTTACCACCCAGGGTTCCCACCTACGAGCAGTACTTC. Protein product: CASSLPPRVPTYEQYF.